This TCR beta chain stems from a study of blood T cell repertoires in COVID-19. CDR1 is MNHEY, CDR2 SVGAGI, per germline. The CDR3 loop spans 15 amino acids. Trimming removed 2 bases from V and 0 bases from J, with 10 bases in between. The protocol was immunoSEQ multiplex PCR, while the TCRdb copy is restricted to in-frame clones and leaves out a portion. The data show fewer than 180,000 clones, just over 85% seen once. The V gene is TRBV6-5, the J gene TRBJ1-2; possible D gene TRBD1, 6 bases. The origin of this receptor is a man aged 65 to 85 with acute or convalescent COVID-19. What was sequenced was peripheral blood. The CDR3 sequence: CASSYRDTPNYGYTF. DNA of the CDR3: TGTGCCAGCAGTTACCGGGACACCCCTAACTATGGCTACACCTTC.